The 7 T cell receptor beta chains presented below share a single source sample, sequenced in a study of blood T cell repertoires in COVID-19. Assay used: immunoSEQ multiplex PCR; TCRdb lists only in-frame clones, some missing. Of just under 250,000 clones listed, about 86% were seen once; the top ten hold less than 4%. The sequenced material came from peripheral blood. Source of these receptors: a woman under 40 who had recovered from COVID-19.

The genes are TRBV7-2 and TRBJ2-4; the match to TRBD2 covers 9 bases. V gave up 4 bases and J gave up 2 bases; unmatched junction bases: 15. The CDR3 covers 19 residues. CDR1 is SGHTA and CDR2 is FQGNSA in the germline V gene. CDR3 sequence: CASSSQRGALLFTKNIQYF. CDR3 in DNA: TGTGCCAGCAGCTCCCAGCGGGGGGCCCTCTTATTTACCAAAAACATTCAGTACTTC.

The chain carries TRBV7-3 and TRBJ2-2, with 10 bases fitting TRBD1. After removal of 5 bases from V and 4 bases from J, the junction contained 7 bases not matched to a gene. This CDR3 region has 16 residues. The germline V gene encodes CDR1 SGHTA and CDR2 FQGTGA. The CDR3 reads CASSLRDRGVTGELFF. The CDR3 DNA follows: TGTGCCAGCAGCCTCCGGGACAGGGGTGTCACCGGGGAGCTGTTTTTT.

This chain uses TRBV2 with TRBJ2-2, with 10 bases matching TRBD1. The CDR3 runs 18 residues. Germline V gives CDR1 SNHLY, CDR2 FYNNEI. V lost 0 bases to trimming and J lost 3 bases; unmatched junction nucleotides: 7. CDR3 residues: CASSEARDRGLYTGELFF. CDR3 coding DNA: TGTGCCAGCAGTGAAGCGCGAGACAGGGGGCTTTACACCGGGGAGCTGTTTTTT.

In DNA, the CDR3 is TGTGCCAGTAGTAGAAAATGGACAGGTTTGAACGAGCAGTACTTC. Its protein product is CASSRKWTGLNEQYF. The chain recombines TRBV19 with TRBJ2-7; the match to TRBD1 covers 7 bases. V gave up 4 bases and J gave up 5 bases; unmatched junction bases: 11. The germline V gene encodes CDR1 LNHDA and CDR2 SQIVND (reference sequence). The CDR3 is 15 amino acids.

V and J are TRBV18 and TRBJ2-2, with TRBD1 identical over 7 bases. The V gene's germline CDR1 is KGHSH and CDR2 LQKENI. Germline trimming cut 3 bases from V and 2 bases from J; bases unmatched to any gene: 3. This CDR3 spans 15 amino acids. CDR3: CASSPRTGNTGELFF. The CDR3 DNA reads as TGTGCCAGCTCACCCAGGACAGGAAACACCGGGGAGCTGTTTTTT.

The chain uses TRBV19 and TRBJ2-5, with D possibly being TRBD1 (5 bases). Trimming removed 8 bases at V and 2 bases at J, with 12 bases between. This CDR3 contains 13 residues. Germline lookup yields CDR1 LNHDA and CDR2 SQIVND (reference sequence). The CDR3 reads CASQGRLQETQYF. For the CDR3, the DNA is TGTGCCAGTCAGGGAAGGCTTCAAGAGACCCAGTACTTC. The full variable domain, rest sourced from reference TRBV19 and TRBJ2-5, is DGGITQSPKYLFRKEGQNVTLSCEQNLNHDAMYWYRQDPGQGLRLIYYSQIVNDFQKGDIAEGYSVSREKKESFPLTVTSAQKNPTAFYLCASQGRLQETQYFGPGTRLLVL.

The chain employs TRBV11-2 and TRBJ1-2; 9 nucleotides agree with TRBD1. Trimming removed 5 bases from V and 0 bases from J; junction bases left unmatched: 7. CDR1 is SGHAT, CDR2 FQNNGV, per germline. The CDR3 totals 16 residues. CDR3 in DNA: TGTGCCAGCAGCCCACAGGGGGCGATCCCTAACTATGGCTACACCTTC. Encoded protein: CASSPQGAIPNYGYTF. Drawing the rest from reference TRBV11-2 and TRBJ1-2, the complete variable domain is EAGVAQSPRYKIIEKRQSVAFWCNPISGHATLYWYQQILGQGPKLLIQFQNNGVVDDSQLPKDRFSAERLKGVDSTLKIQPAKLEDSAVYLCASSPQGAIPNYGYTFGSGTRLTVV.